This T cell receptor (beta chain) was sequenced during a study of T cell responses to AZD1222 COVID-19 vaccine. Study overall: Combined were second doses at about 4 or about 12 weeks. Regarding the study as a whole: The study found Spike-specific TCR breadth and depth rose after two AZD1222 doses.

The repertoire was sequenced with immunoSEQ multiplex PCR; TCRdb's copy has only in-frame clones and lacks some. The data contain roughly 110,000 clones, roughly 80% of them singletons. V shed 0 bases, J shed 7 bases, and the junction held 14 bases outside the gene matches. The CDR3 is 17 residues long. Germline values: CDR1 LGHNA, CDR2 YSLEER. In regard to this clone: Antigen: not known.

The source was peripheral blood, collected on day 0 of AZD1222 vaccination. The receptor was isolated from an adult in good health. J is TRBJ2-5 and V is TRBV4-3; TRBD2 matches at 7 bases. CDR3 in DNA: TGCGCCAGCAGCCAAGAAGCGGGAATAGGAGGGATGGGGACCCAGTACTTC. This gives the protein CASSQEAGIGGMGTQYF.